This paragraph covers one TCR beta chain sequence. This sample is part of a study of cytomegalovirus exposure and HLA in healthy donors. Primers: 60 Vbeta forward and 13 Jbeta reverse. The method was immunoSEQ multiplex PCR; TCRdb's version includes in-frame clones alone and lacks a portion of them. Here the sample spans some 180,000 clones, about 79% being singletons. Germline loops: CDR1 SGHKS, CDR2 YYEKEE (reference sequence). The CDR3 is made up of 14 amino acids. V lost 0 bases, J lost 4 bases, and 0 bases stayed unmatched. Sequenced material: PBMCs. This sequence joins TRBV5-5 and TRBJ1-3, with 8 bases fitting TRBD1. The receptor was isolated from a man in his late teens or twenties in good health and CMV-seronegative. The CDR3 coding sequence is TGTGCCAGCAGCTTGGGGACAGGGGGAAACACCATATATTTT. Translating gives CASSLGTGGNTIYF.